This TCR beta chain comes out of a study of cytomegalovirus exposure and HLA in healthy donors. Findings of the study overall: A later analysis linked a missense DCLRE1C variant to TCR beta V- and J-gene trimming.

PCR used 60 Vbeta primers and 13 Jbeta primers. TCRdb keeps only in-frame clones here, not all; method: immunoSEQ multiplex PCR. Here the sample spans about 130,000 clones, 60% to 85% being singletons. The germline V gene has CDR1 LGHNA and CDR2 YNFKEQ. This CDR3 spans 16 amino acids. V dropped 0 bases and J dropped 2; count of bases not matched to a gene: 3. Comments on this clone: The antigen is not known.

This TCR was sampled from a human donor in good health. The chain links TRBV4-2 to TRBJ2-3, with TRBD2 matching over 9 bases. The material sequenced was PBMCs. CDR3 in amino acids: CASSQESGGPTDTQYF. The CDR3 nucleotides read TGTGCCAGCAGCCAAGAAAGCGGGGGGCCCACAGATACGCAGTATTTT.